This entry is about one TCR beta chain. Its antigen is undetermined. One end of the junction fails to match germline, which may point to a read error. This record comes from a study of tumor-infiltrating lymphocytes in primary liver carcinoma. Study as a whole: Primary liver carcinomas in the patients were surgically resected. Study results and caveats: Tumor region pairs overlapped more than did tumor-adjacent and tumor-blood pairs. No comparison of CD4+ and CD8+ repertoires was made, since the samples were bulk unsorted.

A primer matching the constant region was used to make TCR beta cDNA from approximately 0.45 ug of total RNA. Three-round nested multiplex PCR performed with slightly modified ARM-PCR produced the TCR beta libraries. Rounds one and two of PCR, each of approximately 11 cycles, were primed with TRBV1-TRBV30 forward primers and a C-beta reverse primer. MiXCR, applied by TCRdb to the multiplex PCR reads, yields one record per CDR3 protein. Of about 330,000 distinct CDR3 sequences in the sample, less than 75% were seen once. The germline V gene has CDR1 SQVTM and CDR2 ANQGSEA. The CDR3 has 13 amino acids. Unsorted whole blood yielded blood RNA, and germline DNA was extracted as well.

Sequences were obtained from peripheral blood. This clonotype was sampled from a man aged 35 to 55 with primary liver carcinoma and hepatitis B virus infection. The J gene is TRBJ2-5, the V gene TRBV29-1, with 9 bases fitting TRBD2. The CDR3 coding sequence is TGTAGCTGCCGTAGCGGGAGAGGGGAGACCCAGTACTTC. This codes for CSCRSGRGETQYF. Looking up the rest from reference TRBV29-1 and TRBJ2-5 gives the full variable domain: SAVISQKPSRDICQRGTSLTIQCQVDSQVTMMFWYRQQPGQSLTLIATANQGSEATYESGFVIDKFPISRPNLTFSTLTVSNMSPEDSSIYLCSCRSGRGETQYFGPGTRLLVL.